Each of the 25 T cell receptor beta chains below was sequenced from the same sample in a study of T cell changes during pregnancy in multiple sclerosis. Assay: immunoSEQ multiplex PCR; the TCRdb copy retains only in-frame clones and omits some. The data show 40,000 to 50,000 clones, roughly 88% seen once. The source material was CD8+ T cells from peripheral blood mononuclear cells, sampled in the first trimester of pregnancy. The receptors shown here come from a female donor with multiple sclerosis, enrolled in a pregnancy study.

V usage is TRBV7-9 and J usage is TRBJ2-1; 7 bases line up with TRBD2. This CDR3 is 18 amino acids long. Germline V lookup: CDR1 SEHNR, CDR2 FQNEAQ (reference sequence). After removal of 0 bases from V and 7 bases from J, the junction contained 15 bases not matched to a gene. CDR3 amino acids: CASSLAVPSGGPFNEQFF. CDR3 coding DNA: TGTGCCAGCAGCTTAGCAGTCCCTAGCGGAGGGCCCTTTAATGAGCAGTTCTTC.

The V gene is TRBV27, the J gene TRBJ2-3, with TRBD2 identical over 9 bases. The J segment lost 0 bases and the V segment lost 2 bases, leaving 9 bases of the junction unmatched. CDR1 is MNHEY, CDR2 SMNVEV, per germline (reference sequence). The CDR3 covers 18 residues. The CDR3: CASSLGPGLAASTDTQYF. In DNA, the CDR3 is TGTGCCAGCAGTTTAGGACCGGGACTAGCAGCTAGCACAGATACGCAGTATTTT.

This chain links TRBV6-1 with TRBJ1-5; maybe TRBD1 (6 bases). The V gene's germline CDR1 is MNHNS and CDR2 SASEGT. V was pared by 5 bases and J by 3 bases, with 8 bases between. The CDR3 sequence is 13 residues long. The CDR3 DNA is TGTGCCAGCAGTAGGGGGTTCAATCAGCCCCAGCATTTT. Translation: CASSRGFNQPQHF.

In this sample, this clone is medium-sized. The V and J genes are TRBV13 and TRBJ2-3, with 8 bases that match TRBD2. Germline V gene data show CDR1 as PRHDT and CDR2 as FYEKMQ (reference sequence). CDR3 length: 16 amino acids. The ends lost 2 bases at V and 4 bases at J; junction bases unmatched: 8. The CDR3 nucleotides are TGTGCCAGCAGCTTACCAGGCAGCGGGAGCCCAGATACGCAGTATTTT. This encodes CASSLPGSGSPDTQYF.

The chain carries TRBV6-4 and TRBJ2-3, with 7 bases that match TRBD2. Trimming cost V 4 bases and J 6 bases; bases outside gene matches: 7. In germline, CDR1 is MRHNA, CDR2 SNTAGT. The CDR3 runs to 14 residues. The CDR3 DNA follows: TGTGCCAGCAGTGCCAGCGGGGCGGCGGATACGCAGTATTTT. This codes for CASSASGAADTQYF.

This rearrangement joins TRBV18 to TRBJ2-7, with D uncertain. The CDR3 consists of 12 residues. Between the trimmed V and J ends, which lost 2 bases and 3 bases, there was a span of 5 bases. Germline CDR1 KGHSH, CDR2 LQKENI. CDR3 sequence: CASSPDIYEQYF. As DNA, the CDR3 is TGTGCCAGCTCACCAGACATCTACGAGCAGTACTTC. Filled out from reference TRBV18 and TRBJ2-7, the complete variable domain reads NAGVMQNPRHLVRRRGQEARLRCSPMKGHSHVYWYRQLPEEGLKFMVYLQKENIIDESGMPKERFSAEFPKEGPSILRIQQVVRGDSAAYFCASSPDIYEQYFGPGTRLTVT.

This sequence joins TRBV27 and TRBJ2-6, with 9 bases fitting TRBD2. Per the germline V gene, CDR1 is MNHEY and CDR2 is SMNVEV (reference sequence). After removal of 1 base from V and 2 bases from J, the junction contained 12 bases not matched to a gene. The CDR3 spans 20 residues. Here the CDR3 DNA reads TGTGCCAGCAGTTTATTATCGTTTAGCGGGAGCTTTCCTGGGGCCAACGTCCTGACTTTC. The encoded protein is CASSLLSFSGSFPGANVLTF.

The J gene is TRBJ1-6, the V gene TRBV30; 11 bases line up with TRBD1. From germline, CDR1 is GTSNPN and CDR2 SVGIG (reference sequence). CDR3 length: 14 amino acids. V trimming: 2 bases; J trimming: 10 bases; junction bases outside the gene matches: 4. The CDR3 here is CAWSLGTGGSPLHF. CDR3 in DNA: TGTGCCTGGAGTCTAGGGACAGGGGGATCACCCCTCCACTTT.

This sequence joins TRBV30 and TRBJ2-3, with D perhaps matching TRBD1 (5 bases). Germline CDR1 and CDR2: GTSNPN and SVGIG (reference sequence). The CDR3 contains 15 residues. V lost 0 bases and J lost 5, with 15 bases in between. The CDR3 nucleotides are TGTGCCTGGAGTGTAGGGGATGGGATTAGAGATACGCAGTATTTT. It specifies CAWSVGDGIRDTQYF. The full variable domain, its missing parts supplied by reference TRBV30 and TRBJ2-3, is SQTIHQWPATLVQPVGSPLSLECTVEGTSNPNLYWYRQAAGRGLQLLFYSVGIGQISSEVPQNLSASRPQDRQFILSSKKLLLSDSGFYLCAWSVGDGIRDTQYFGPGTRLTVL.

V and J are TRBV6-1 and TRBJ2-1; no clear D. Trimming cost V 3 bases and J 9 bases, with 12 bases left between them. This CDR3 spans 13 amino acids. Germline CDR1 MNHNS, CDR2 SASEGT. CDR3 loop: CASSDGDRVEQFF. CDR3 nucleotides: TGTGCCAGCAGTGATGGAGACCGGGTTGAGCAGTTCTTC.

The CDR3 sequence: CASSLGVTEAFF. The DNA for the CDR3 is TGTGCCAGCAGCTTAGGGGTCACTGAAGCTTTCTTT. The chain employs TRBV5-6 and TRBJ1-1, with D possibly matching TRBD1 (5 bases). Germline V gene sequence: CDR1 SGHDT, CDR2 YYEEEE. CDR3 length: 12 residues. V was pared by 2 bases and J by 4 bases, with 6 bases between. The entire variable domain, with the rest obtained from reference TRBV5-6 and TRBJ1-1, is as follows: DAGVTQSPTHLIKTRGQQVTLRCSPKSGHDTVSWYQQALGQGPQFIFQYYEEEERQRGNFPDRFSGHQFPNYSSELNVNALLLGDSALYLCASSLGVTEAFFGQGTRLTVV.

This clone was seen only once. The CDR3 loop is CASSFPTSGHSTDTQYF. The DNA of the CDR3 is TGTGCCAGCAGCTTTCCTACTAGCGGACATAGCACAGATACGCAGTATTTT. V usage is TRBV7-9 and J usage is TRBJ2-3; the match to TRBD2 covers 8 bases. From germline, CDR1 is SEHNR and CDR2 FQNEAQ (reference sequence). The CDR3 is made up of 17 amino acids. V was pared by 3 bases and J by 0 bases, with 8 bases of the junction left unmatched.

The rearrangement joins TRBV11-2 to TRBJ1-1; weak D call: TRBD1 (5 bases). Trimming left V 3 bases short and J 5 bases short, with 13 bases between. The CDR3 has 14 amino acids. Germline-derived CDR1 and CDR2 are SGHAT and FQNNGV. The chain's CDR3 is CASSLGGQGTEAFF. CDR3 DNA: TGTGCCAGCAGCTTGGGCGGTCAGGGAACTGAAGCTTTCTTT.

The chain employs TRBV4-1 and TRBJ1-1; D call uncertain. Per the germline V gene, CDR1 is MGHRA and CDR2 is YSYEKL. V shed 3 bases and J shed 3 bases, with 8 bases lying between them. The CDR3 consists of 13 residues. The CDR3 spells CASSQQRDTEAFF. In nucleotides, the CDR3 is TGCGCCAGCAGCCAGCAGAGGGACACTGAAGCTTTCTTT.

The V and J genes are TRBV6-1 and TRBJ1-6; 7 bases line up with TRBD1. The CDR3 contains 16 residues. The junction had 9 bases not matched to a gene; V was cut back by 3 bases and J by 7 bases. The germline V gene has CDR1 MNHNS and CDR2 SASEGT. CDR3 in DNA: TGTGCCAGCAGTGACACCGGGACAGCGACCAATTCACCCCTCCACTTT. It yields the protein CASSDTGTATNSPLHF.

This sequence joins TRBV7-9 and TRBJ2-1, with D uncertain. Germline assignment: CDR1 SEHNR and CDR2 FQNEAQ (reference sequence). This CDR3 has 13 residues. Trimming cost V 5 bases and J 8 bases, with 13 bases left between them. CDR3 amino acids: CASSHELPDEQFF. The DNA of the CDR3 is TGTGCCAGCAGCCACGAACTCCCGGATGAGCAGTTCTTC.

This clone was seen only once. V usage is TRBV7-9 and J usage is TRBJ1-2; D may be TRBD1 (5 bases). Germline values: CDR1 SEHNR, CDR2 FQNEAQ (reference sequence). V was trimmed by 4 bases and J by 0 bases, leaving 15 bases between them. This CDR3 contains 16 residues. The CDR3 region has the DNA TGTGCCAGCAGCTCCCTGGGGCCGGATACTAACTATGGCTACACCTTC. This codes for CASSSLGPDTNYGYTF. Using reference TRBV7-9 and TRBJ1-2 for the parts outside the CDR3, the full variable domain is DTGVSQNPRHKITKRGQNVTFRCDPISEHNRLYWYRQTLGQGPEFLTYFQNEAQLEKSRLLSDRFSAERPKGSFSTLEIQRTEQGDSAMYLCASSSLGPDTNYGYTFGSGTRLTVV.

The genes are TRBV5-4 and TRBJ2-1; D remains ambiguous. The CDR3 runs 11 residues. CDR1 SGHNT and CDR2 YYREEE come from the germline V gene (reference sequence). Deletions cut 6 bases from V and 6 bases from J, with 7 bases between. The CDR3 DNA is TGTGCCAGCACCGACTTCAATGAGCAGTTCTTC. It translates to CASTDFNEQFF.

The chain joins TRBV19 to TRBJ1-1; TRBD1 matches 7 bases. The CDR3 is 14 amino acids. Germline V CDR1 and CDR2: LNHDA, SQIVND (reference sequence). V shed 7 bases, J shed 0 bases, and the junction held 5 bases outside the gene matches. This CDR3 is CASTPQGMNTEAFF. The CDR3 nucleotides are TGTGCCAGTACCCCACAGGGGATGAACACTGAAGCTTTCTTT.

The chain recombines TRBV29-1 with TRBJ2-7; D is perhaps TRBD1 (6 bases). Germline-derived CDR1 and CDR2 are SQVTM and ANQGSEA. Trimming took off 7 bases at V and 2 bases at J, with 18 bases between the two ends. The CDR3 runs to 14 residues. CDR3 amino acids: CSGVLTGDAYEQYF. CDR3 nucleotides: TGCAGCGGGGTCCTGACAGGTGACGCCTACGAGCAGTACTTC.

The chain carries TRBV27 and TRBJ2-3; D is undetermined. From germline, CDR1 is MNHEY and CDR2 SMNVEV (reference sequence). The CDR3 covers 14 residues. V lost 5 bases to trimming and J lost 6 bases, with 15 bases between them. The CDR3 is CASSVELSRDTQYF. DNA for the CDR3: TGTGCCAGCAGTGTCGAACTAAGCCGTGATACGCAGTATTTT.

The chain uses TRBV19 and TRBJ1-1; perhaps TRBD1 as D (6 bases). The V gene's germline CDR1 is LNHDA and CDR2 SQIVND (reference sequence). Trimming cost V 6 bases and J 7 bases, with 12 bases left between them. This CDR3 is built from 12 residues. The CDR3 DNA is TGTGCCAGTAGAATTGGACAGCTTGAAGCTTTCTTT. Translating it yields CASRIGQLEAFF.

As DNA, the CDR3 is TGTGCCAGTAGTTTATACAGTGCCACTGAAGCTTTCTTT. This translates into CASSLYSATEAFF. The V gene is TRBV19, the J gene TRBJ1-1; D gene ambiguous. Germline loops: CDR1 LNHDA, CDR2 SQIVND (reference sequence). The V gene lost 5 bases and the J gene lost 4 bases, with 11 bases spanning the gap. This CDR3 spans 13 amino acids.

This clone was seen once. J is TRBJ2-5 and V is TRBV7-9; D gene unclear. V was clipped by 2 bases and J by 0 bases, with 7 bases between them. CDR1 is SEHNR, CDR2 FQNEAQ, per germline (reference sequence). The CDR3 extends over 14 amino acids. The CDR3 bases are TGTGCCAGCAGCTTACCAAGCTACCAAGAGACCCAGTACTTC. Translating it yields CASSLPSYQETQYF. The whole variable domain, remainder taken from reference TRBV7-9 and TRBJ2-5, is DTGVSQNPRHKITKRGQNVTFRCDPISEHNRLYWYRQTLGQGPEFLTYFQNEAQLEKSRLLSDRFSAERPKGSFSTLEIQRTEQGDSAMYLCASSLPSYQETQYFGPGTRLLVL.

The chain uses TRBV6-5 and TRBJ1-2; tentatively, D is TRBD1 (6 bases). Germline-derived CDR1 and CDR2 are MNHEY and SVGAGI. V was trimmed by 5 bases and J by 10 bases, leaving 17 bases between them. This CDR3 has 13 amino acids. The CDR3 region is CASSVSHYRDYTF. In DNA form, the CDR3 reads TGTGCCAGCAGTGTCTCCCACTACAGGGACTACACCTTC.